These 14 T cell receptor beta chains came from one sample sequenced in a study of breast tumors, draining lymph nodes, adjacent tissues. MiXCR was run by TCRdb on the multiplex PCR reads, yielding one entry per CDR3 protein. The sample yields around 230,000 distinct CDR3 sequences, around 35% seen once. The lymph nodes were axillary draining lymph nodes from breast cancer patients. Specimen: axillary lymph node tissue. The receptors shown here come from a female donor with breast cancer. Some clones in this sample may be carry-over from other donors' samples.

This chain links TRBV11-3 with TRBJ1-2, with D possibly matching TRBD1 (6 bases). CDR3 length: 16 residues. The germline V gene has CDR1 SGHNT and CDR2 YENEEA. V gave up 5 bases and J gave up 6 bases, with 22 bases separating them. The CDR3 here is CASSPRDRSGMDGYTF. The CDR3 DNA is TGTGCCAGCAGCCCCAGAGACAGGTCGGGCATGGATGGCTACACCTTC.

To note about this clonotype: Given a much more abundant clone one base away, this may be a read error. V is TRBV12-3 or TRBV12-4 and J is TRBJ1-2; D is undetermined. The CDR3 runs to 11 residues. The CDR3 DNA is TGTGGCAGCAGTTTCGGAGCGCGTCCCATCTTC. The encoded protein is CGSSFGARPIF.

This clonotype was found many times. The J gene is TRBJ2-7, the V gene TRBV14; either TRBD1 or TRBD2 may fit D (5 bases each). The CDR3 is 14 residues long. The germline V gene has CDR1 SGHDN and CDR2 FVKESK. V was cut by 4 bases and J by 5 bases, with 15 bases left in between. CDR3 nucleotides: TGTGCCAGCAGCCCGATTCAGGGAGTCGACGAGCAGTACTTC. Protein: CASSPIQGVDEQYF.

The chain employs TRBV5-1 and TRBJ2-3; TRBD1 matches at 7 bases. The CDR3 covers 14 residues. CDR1 is SGHRS and CDR2 is YFSETQ in the germline V gene. With 3 bases clipped from V and 11 bases from J, the junction kept 12 bases outside the gene matches. The CDR3, as DNA: TGCGCCAGCAGCTCCTTGGGACAGCCCAATGAGCAGTATTTT. It encodes CASSSLGQPNEQYF.

Many counts were recorded for this clonotype. The rearrangement links TRBV7-2 to TRBJ2-5; 8 bases map to TRBD2. This CDR3 contains 15 residues. Trimming took 2 bases from V and 5 from J; bases not matched to a gene: 7. CDR1 is SGHTA, CDR2 FQGNSA, per germline. The CDR3 region has the DNA TGTGCCAGCAGCTTAAGTATAGCGGGATGGGAGACCCAGTACTTC. The encoded protein is CASSLSIAGWETQYF.

This clonotype came up once. The CDR3 loop reads CASSSEQANEQFF. The CDR3 DNA follows: TGTGCCAGCAGCTCCGAACAGGCAAATGAGCAGTTCTTC. This rearrangement joins TRBV5-4 to TRBJ2-1; weak D call: TRBD1 (5 bases). Germline lookup yields CDR1 SGHNT and CDR2 YYREEE (reference sequence). The V end was cut by 3 bases, the J end by 7 bases, with 11 bases between. There are 13 residues in the CDR3.

This clonotype was recorded many times. This chain uses TRBV7-3 with TRBJ2-2, with 8 bases matching TRBD1. Germline V CDR1 and CDR2: SGHTA, FQGTGA. The CDR3 length is 16 residues. V dropped 4 bases and J dropped 2; count of bases not matched to a gene: 6. CDR3 protein: CASSSDRGTNTGELFF. CDR3 DNA: TGTGCCAGCAGCTCCGACAGGGGAACTAACACCGGGGAGCTGTTTTTT.

Many counts were recorded for this clonotype. The chain has TRBV19 and TRBJ1-4, with 9 positions matching TRBD1. CDR1 LNHDA and CDR2 SQIVND come from the germline V gene (reference sequence). V lost 5 bases to trimming and J lost 5 bases; unmatched junction nucleotides: 6. The CDR3 extends over 15 amino acids. CDR3 in DNA: TGTGCCAGTAGTCCCGCGACAGGGGGAAATGAAAAACTGTTTTTT. It codes for CASSPATGGNEKLFF.

This clonotype has ten or more counts. J is TRBJ1-6 and V is TRBV19; D gene unclear. Germline lookup yields CDR1 LNHDA and CDR2 SQIVND (reference sequence). Trimming took 1 base from V and 2 from J, leaving 15 bases between them. This CDR3 region has 18 residues. CDR3: CASSIGRERSAYNSPLHF. CDR3 nucleotides: TGTGCCAGTAGTATAGGGCGAGAAAGGAGCGCCTATAATTCACCCCTCCACTTT.

This clonotype has a count of ten or more. The rearrangement joins TRBV11-3 to TRBJ2-3, with D perhaps TRBD2 (5 bases). The length of the CDR3 is 16 residues. V lost 5 bases and J lost 0, with 15 bases in between. Germline CDR1 and CDR2: SGHNT and YENEEA. The CDR3, as DNA: TGTGCCAGCAGCCTCCGAAAGAGCGGTAGCACAGATACGCAGTATTTT. Encoded protein: CASSLRKSGSTDTQYF.

The table lists this clonotype with many counts. Germline is not matched at one junction end, which may reflect a read error. The chain employs TRBV5-1 and TRBJ2-7; TRBD2 agrees at 10 bases. Germline V CDR1 and CDR2: SGHRS, YFSETQ. This CDR3 region has 15 residues. CDR3 nucleotide sequence: TGTGCCAGCAGCTTATCAGCGGGAGGGCCCTACGAGCAGTACTTC. Residues: CASSLSAGGPYEQYF. Based on the CDR3 plus reference TRBV5-1 and TRBJ2-7, the full variable domain is KAGVTQTPRYLIKTRGQQVTLSCSPISGHRSVSWYQQTPGQGLQFLFEYFSETQRNKGNFPGRFSGRQFSNSRSEMNVSTLELGDSALYLCASSLSAGGPYEQYFGPGTRLTVT.

The rearrangement joins TRBV6-1 to TRBJ2-1; 7 nucleotides align to TRBD2. Germline CDR1 MNHNS, CDR2 SASEGT. After removal of 7 bases from V and 4 bases from J, the junction contained 13 bases not matched to a gene. The CDR3 length is 16 residues. CDR3 residues: CASTRILAALYNEQFF. CDR3 nucleotides: TGTGCCAGCACCCGAATTCTAGCGGCCCTATACAATGAGCAGTTCTTC.

This clonotype was seen many times. The chain carries TRBV19 and TRBJ2-3, with a possible D match to TRBD1 (5 bases). Per the germline V gene, CDR1 is LNHDA and CDR2 is SQIVND (reference sequence). V shed 5 bases and J shed 11 bases, with 20 bases lying between them. This CDR3 has 14 residues. CDR3 sequence: CASSEGVRRLGQYF. DNA of the CDR3: TGTGCCAGTAGTGAAGGGGTGAGACGCCTAGGGCAGTATTTT.

Comment on this clonotype: A single base separates this from a much larger clone, so it may be a read error. This chain links TRBV12-3 or TRBV12-4 with TRBJ1-4; 10 bases match TRBD1. Trimming at V came to 3 bases and at J to 7 bases, leaving 8 bases not matched to a gene. CDR3 length equals 16 residues. CDR3 region: CASSFAGQGRGEKLFF. The CDR3 region has the DNA TGTGCCAGCAGTTTCGCGGGACAGGGGAGAGGTGAAAAACTGTTTTTT.